This T cell receptor beta chain was recorded in a study of graft-versus-host responses after intestinal transplantation. Broader study findings: Peak GvH clone levels in circulation were associated with early post-transplant HvG declines.

Germline CDR1 and CDR2: LGHNA and YSLEER. CDR3 length equals 16 residues. V lost 1 base and J lost 4; bases outside the gene matches: 10. Plates contained approximately 200,000 CFSE-labeled responder cells and approximately 200,000 irradiated, violet-dye-labeled stimulator cells. A sort after the reaction isolated proliferating CFSE-low CD3+CD4+ and CD3+CD8+ responders. TCRdb's table, derived via immunoSEQ multiplex PCR, lists solely in-frame clones and lacks some. The sample shows roughly 6,500 clones, 20% to 25% of them seen only once. By sample share, this clone is medium-sized (0.01 to 0.1%). The TCR sequence derives from a human patient who was an organ donor for intestinal transplantation. The starting material was alloreactive CD4+ T cells from a mixed lymphocyte reaction culture, obtained before transplantation. Noted subset: CFSE-low proliferating T cells sorted from approximately six-day pre-transplant mixed lymphocyte reaction (GvH or HvG direction). The rearrangement joins TRBV4-3 to TRBJ2-7; 7 bases match TRBD2. CDR3: CASSQAPGLPPYEQYF. The CDR3 bases are TGCGCCAGCAGCCAAGCCCCGGGACTACCCCCATACGAGCAGTACTTC.